The TCR beta chain under discussion was sequenced for a study of PD-L1 blockade in urothelial cancer. For the study at large: Among blood samples, the median T cell count was around 140,000.

Diagnoses among patients were locally advanced or metastatic urothelial carcinoma. Assay: immunoSEQ multiplex PCR; the TCRdb copy retains only in-frame clones and omits some. Of roughly 20,000 clones listed, around 89% were seen once; the top ten hold roughly a sixth. V lost 5 bases and J 6 bases, leaving 5 bases between the germline ends. CDR1 is SNHLY, CDR2 FYNNEI, per germline. This CDR3 has 11 amino acids. Sequencing used PBMCs, obtained around atezolizumab (anti-PD-L1) treatment. The source is a woman between 55 and 75 years old with urothelial cancer. The chain recombines TRBV2 with TRBJ2-1; unclear D gene. The CDR3, as DNA: TGTGCCAGCAGTCTCCTCAATGAGCAGTTCTTC. It translates to CASSLLNEQFF.